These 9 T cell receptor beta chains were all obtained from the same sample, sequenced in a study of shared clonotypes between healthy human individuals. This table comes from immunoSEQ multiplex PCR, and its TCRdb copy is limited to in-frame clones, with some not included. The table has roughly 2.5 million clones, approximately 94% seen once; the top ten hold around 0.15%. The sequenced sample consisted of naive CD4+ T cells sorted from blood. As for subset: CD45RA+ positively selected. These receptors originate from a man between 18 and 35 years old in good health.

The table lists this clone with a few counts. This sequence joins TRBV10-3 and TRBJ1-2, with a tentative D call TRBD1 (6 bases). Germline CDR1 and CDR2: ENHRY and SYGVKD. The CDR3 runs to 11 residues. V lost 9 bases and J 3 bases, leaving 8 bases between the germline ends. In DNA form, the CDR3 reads TGTGCCATACAGGGCTACTATGGCTACACCTTC. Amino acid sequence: CAIQGYYGYTF.

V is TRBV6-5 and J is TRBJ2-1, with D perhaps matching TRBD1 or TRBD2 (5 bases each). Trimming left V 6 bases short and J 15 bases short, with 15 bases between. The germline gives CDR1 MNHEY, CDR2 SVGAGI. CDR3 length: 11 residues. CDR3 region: CASRRGDGLFF. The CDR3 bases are TGTGCCAGCAGACGAGGGGACGGCCTGTTCTTC.

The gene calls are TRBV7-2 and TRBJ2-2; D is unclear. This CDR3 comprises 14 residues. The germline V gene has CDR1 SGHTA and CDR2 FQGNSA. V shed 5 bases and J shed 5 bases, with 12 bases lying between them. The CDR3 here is CASSPPVGTGELFF. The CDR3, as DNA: TGTGCCAGCAGCCCCCCCGTGGGAACCGGGGAGCTGTTTTTT.

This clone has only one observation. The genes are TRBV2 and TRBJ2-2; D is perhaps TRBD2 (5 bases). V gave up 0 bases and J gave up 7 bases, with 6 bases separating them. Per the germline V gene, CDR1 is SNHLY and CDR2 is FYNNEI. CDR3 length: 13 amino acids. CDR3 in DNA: TGTGCCAGCAGTGAAGCAGGAGGCGGGGAGCTGTTTTTT. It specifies CASSEAGGGELFF. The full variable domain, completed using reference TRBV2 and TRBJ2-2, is EPEVTQTPSHQVTQMGQEVILRCVPISNHLYFYWYRQILGQKVEFLVSFYNNEISEKSEIFDDQFSVERPDGSNFTLKIRSTKLEDSAMYFCASSEAGGGELFFGEGSRLTVL.

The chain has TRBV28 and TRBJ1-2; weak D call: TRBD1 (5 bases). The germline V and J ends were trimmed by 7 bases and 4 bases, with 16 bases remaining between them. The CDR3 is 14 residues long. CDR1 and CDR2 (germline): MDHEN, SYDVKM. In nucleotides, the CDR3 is TGTGCCAGCACAACAGGCCCATACAGCTATGGCTACACCTTC. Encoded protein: CASTTGPYSYGYTF.

The CDR3 nucleotides are TGTGCCAGCAGCGGACCCCGGGACTTATTAAATGAGCAGTTCTTC. Translated: CASSGPRDLLNEQFF. The V call is TRBV9, the J call TRBJ2-1; a weak D match, TRBD2 (6 bases). The CDR3 contains 15 residues. Deletions cut 3 bases from V and 7 bases from J, with 17 bases between. Germline V CDR1 and CDR2: SGDLS, YYNGEE.

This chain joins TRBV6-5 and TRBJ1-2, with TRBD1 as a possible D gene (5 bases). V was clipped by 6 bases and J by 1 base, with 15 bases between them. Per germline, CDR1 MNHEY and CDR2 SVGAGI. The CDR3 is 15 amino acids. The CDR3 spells CASRTGGDYNYGYTF. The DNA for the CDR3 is TGTGCCAGCAGGACGGGGGGGGATTATAACTATGGCTACACCTTC.

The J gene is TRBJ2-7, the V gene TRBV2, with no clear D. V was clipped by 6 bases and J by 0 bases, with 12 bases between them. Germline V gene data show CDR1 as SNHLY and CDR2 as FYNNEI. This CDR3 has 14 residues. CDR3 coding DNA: TGTGCCAGCAGCCCAAATTACTCCTCCTACGAGCAGTACTTC. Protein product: CASSPNYSSYEQYF.

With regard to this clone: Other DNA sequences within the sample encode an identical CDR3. The CDR3 is CASSETGANEKLFF. The CDR3 DNA reads as TGTGCCAGCAGTGAGACAGGGGCTAATGAAAAACTGTTTTTT. This rearrangement joins TRBV6-1 to TRBJ1-4; TRBD1 agrees at 8 bases. Germline values: CDR1 MNHNS, CDR2 SASEGT. The CDR3 covers 14 residues. The ends lost 3 bases at V and 3 bases at J; junction bases unmatched: 0.